The 14 T cell receptor beta chains below all came from one sample that was sequenced in a study of graft-versus-host responses after intestinal transplantation. Clones were read by immunoSEQ multiplex PCR, and TCRdb kept only the in-frame ones, dropping some. The sample includes about 120,000 clones, 85% to 95% seen only once; the top ten take 3% to 4%. The antigens for these receptors are not known. The specimen comprised unstimulated CD8+ T cells sorted from spleen or lymph node cells, sampled before intestinal transplant. These TCRs come from a human donor who received an intestinal transplant.

The chain employs TRBV28 and TRBJ2-7; D unclear. V lost 4 bases and J 0 bases, leaving 7 bases between the germline ends. CDR3 size: 13 residues. Germline V gene sequence: CDR1 MDHEN, CDR2 SYDVKM. The DNA for the CDR3 is TGTGCCAGCAGTTCTCTGGACTCCTACGAGCAGTACTTC. Translating gives CASSSLDSYEQYF.

The chain has TRBV28 and TRBJ2-1; 8 bases line up with TRBD1. CDR3 length equals 16 residues. Germline V gene lookup returns CDR1 MDHEN and CDR2 SYDVKM. Germline trimming cut 2 bases from V and 2 bases from J; bases unmatched to any gene: 5. CDR3 DNA: TGTGCCAGCAGTTTAGACAGGGGTCGCACCTACAATGAGCAGTTCTTC. Its protein product is CASSLDRGRTYNEQFF.

The gene calls are TRBV29-1 and TRBJ2-7, with no clear D. The CDR3 is made up of 12 amino acids. Germline CDR1 SQVTM, CDR2 ANQGSEA. V lost 7 bases and J 0 bases, leaving 10 bases between the germline ends. The chain's CDR3 is CSGRGDSYEQYF. The DNA for the CDR3 is TGCAGCGGTCGCGGAGACTCCTACGAGCAGTACTTC.

The chain couples TRBV9 to TRBJ2-1; 12 bases are a match to TRBD2. V shed 3 bases, J shed 1 base, and the junction held 8 bases outside the gene matches. Per the germline V gene, CDR1 is SGDLS and CDR2 is YYNGEE. The CDR3 totals 18 residues. For the CDR3, the DNA is TGTGCCAGCAGCGGCAAGACTAGCGGGAGAAGATCCTACAATGAGCAGTTCTTC. Translated, it gives CASSGKTSGRRSYNEQFF.

This chain uses TRBV27 with TRBJ1-2; 7 bases fit TRBD1. V trimming: 3 bases; J trimming: 2 bases; junction bases outside the gene matches: 9. The CDR3 consists of 16 residues. The V gene's germline CDR1 is MNHEY and CDR2 SMNVEV (reference sequence). In DNA form, the CDR3 reads TGTGCCAGCAGTTTCCTCGGGACAGCGCAAAACTATGGCTACACCTTC. Its protein product is CASSFLGTAQNYGYTF.

The gene calls are TRBV6-6 and TRBJ1-5, with TRBD1 matching 9 bases. The CDR3 consists of 15 residues. V lost 7 bases, J lost 2 bases, and 6 bases stayed unmatched. Germline CDR1 and CDR2: MNHNY and SVGAGI (reference sequence). The CDR3 spells CASTDRGSGNQPQHF. The DNA of the CDR3 is TGTGCCAGCACGGACAGGGGATCGGGCAATCAGCCCCAGCATTTT.

DNA of the CDR3: TGTGCCAGCAGACTAGCGCTGCACTCCTACGAGCAGTACTTC. It specifies CASRLALHSYEQYF. The chain links TRBV27 to TRBJ2-7, with 7 bases that match TRBD2. The CDR3 has 14 amino acids. Unmatched junction bases numbered 5, after V lost 6 bases and J lost 0 bases. Germline CDR1 reads MNHEY; CDR2 reads SMNVEV (reference sequence).

The rearrangement uses TRBV14 and TRBJ2-1, with TRBD2 matching 8 bases. The CDR3 is 15 amino acids. The germline V gene has CDR1 SGHDN and CDR2 FVKESK. Trimming took 4 bases from V and 1 from J; bases not matched to a gene: 3. The CDR3 DNA reads as TGTGCCAGCAGCCGCGGGAGGTTATCCTACAATGAGCAGTTCTTC. Its protein is CASSRGRLSYNEQFF. Full variable domain (rest looked up from reference TRBV14 and TRBJ2-1): EAGVTQFPSHSVIEKGQTVTLRCDPISGHDNLYWYRRVMGKEIKFLLHFVKESKQDESGMPNNRFLAERTGGTYSTLKVQPAELEDSGVYFCASSRGRLSYNEQFFGPGTRLTVL.

CDR3 bases: TGTGCCAGCAGTTACGGGTCGGGCAACCGGGCGTATTTT. The encoded protein is CASSYGSGNRAYF. The chain recombines TRBV6-5 with TRBJ2-3; no firm D call. The CDR3 runs to 13 residues. The germline V gene has CDR1 MNHEY and CDR2 SVGAGI. V lost 2 bases to trimming and J lost 14 bases, with 17 bases between them.

The chain links TRBV7-2 to TRBJ2-1; D remains unclear. The CDR3 runs 14 residues. The germline V gene encodes CDR1 SGHTA and CDR2 FQGNSA. V was shortened by 0 bases and J by 4 bases, with 7 bases between the two germline ends. The CDR3: CASSLAAAYNEQFF. The DNA for the CDR3 is TGTGCCAGCAGCTTAGCGGCGGCTTACAATGAGCAGTTCTTC. Looking up the rest from reference TRBV7-2 and TRBJ2-1 gives the full variable domain: GAGVSQSPSNKVTEKGKDVELRCDPISGHTALYWYRQSLGQGLEFLIYFQGNSAPDKSGLPSDRFSAERTGGSVSTLTIQRTQQEDSAVYLCASSLAAAYNEQFFGPGTRLTVL.

The chain uses TRBV5-1 and TRBJ2-7; no definite D call. The V gene's germline CDR1 is SGHRS and CDR2 YFSETQ. The V gene lost 1 base and the J gene lost 5 bases, with 16 bases spanning the gap. The CDR3 has 15 amino acids. In DNA, the CDR3 is TGCGCCAGCAGCTTGCGGACGGTCTCGTGGGACGAGCAGTACTTC. Translation gives CASSLRTVSWDEQYF.

The CDR3 reads CASSSGLAGDYEQYF. CDR3 coding DNA: TGTGCCAGCAGCTCCGGACTAGCGGGGGACTACGAGCAGTACTTC. V gene TRBV7-6 combines with J gene TRBJ2-5; 13 bases agree with TRBD2. Gene TRBJ2-7 matches the end of the DNA better, so the J call may be wrong. The CDR3 has 15 amino acids. Germline V CDR1 and CDR2: SGHVS, FNYEAQ.

This clone was seen only once. The chain uses TRBV5-4 and TRBJ2-1; 9 bases map to TRBD2. The V segment lost 0 bases and the J segment 0 bases; nucleotides outside the gene matches: 1. This CDR3 is built from 16 residues. Looked up from germline, CDR1 is SGHNT and CDR2 is YYREEE (reference sequence). This CDR3 reads CASSLDSGSSYNEQFF. The CDR3 region has the DNA TGTGCCAGCAGCTTGGATAGCGGGAGCTCCTACAATGAGCAGTTCTTC.

The chain recombines TRBV30 with TRBJ2-1; TRBD2 matches 7 bases. J lost 1 base, V lost 7 bases, and 7 bases had no gene match. The germline gives CDR1 GTSNPN, CDR2 SVGIG (reference sequence). The CDR3 is made up of 14 amino acids. The CDR3 DNA reads as TGTGCCTTGGGCGGGGAGGGGTCCTACAATGAGCAGTTCTTC. Amino acid sequence: CALGGEGSYNEQFF. The full variable domain, its missing parts supplied by reference TRBV30 and TRBJ2-1, is SQTIHQWPATLVQPVGSPLSLECTVEGTSNPNLYWYRQAAGRGLQLLFYSVGIGQISSEVPQNLSASRPQDRQFILSSKKLLLSDSGFYLCALGGEGSYNEQFFGPGTRLTVL.